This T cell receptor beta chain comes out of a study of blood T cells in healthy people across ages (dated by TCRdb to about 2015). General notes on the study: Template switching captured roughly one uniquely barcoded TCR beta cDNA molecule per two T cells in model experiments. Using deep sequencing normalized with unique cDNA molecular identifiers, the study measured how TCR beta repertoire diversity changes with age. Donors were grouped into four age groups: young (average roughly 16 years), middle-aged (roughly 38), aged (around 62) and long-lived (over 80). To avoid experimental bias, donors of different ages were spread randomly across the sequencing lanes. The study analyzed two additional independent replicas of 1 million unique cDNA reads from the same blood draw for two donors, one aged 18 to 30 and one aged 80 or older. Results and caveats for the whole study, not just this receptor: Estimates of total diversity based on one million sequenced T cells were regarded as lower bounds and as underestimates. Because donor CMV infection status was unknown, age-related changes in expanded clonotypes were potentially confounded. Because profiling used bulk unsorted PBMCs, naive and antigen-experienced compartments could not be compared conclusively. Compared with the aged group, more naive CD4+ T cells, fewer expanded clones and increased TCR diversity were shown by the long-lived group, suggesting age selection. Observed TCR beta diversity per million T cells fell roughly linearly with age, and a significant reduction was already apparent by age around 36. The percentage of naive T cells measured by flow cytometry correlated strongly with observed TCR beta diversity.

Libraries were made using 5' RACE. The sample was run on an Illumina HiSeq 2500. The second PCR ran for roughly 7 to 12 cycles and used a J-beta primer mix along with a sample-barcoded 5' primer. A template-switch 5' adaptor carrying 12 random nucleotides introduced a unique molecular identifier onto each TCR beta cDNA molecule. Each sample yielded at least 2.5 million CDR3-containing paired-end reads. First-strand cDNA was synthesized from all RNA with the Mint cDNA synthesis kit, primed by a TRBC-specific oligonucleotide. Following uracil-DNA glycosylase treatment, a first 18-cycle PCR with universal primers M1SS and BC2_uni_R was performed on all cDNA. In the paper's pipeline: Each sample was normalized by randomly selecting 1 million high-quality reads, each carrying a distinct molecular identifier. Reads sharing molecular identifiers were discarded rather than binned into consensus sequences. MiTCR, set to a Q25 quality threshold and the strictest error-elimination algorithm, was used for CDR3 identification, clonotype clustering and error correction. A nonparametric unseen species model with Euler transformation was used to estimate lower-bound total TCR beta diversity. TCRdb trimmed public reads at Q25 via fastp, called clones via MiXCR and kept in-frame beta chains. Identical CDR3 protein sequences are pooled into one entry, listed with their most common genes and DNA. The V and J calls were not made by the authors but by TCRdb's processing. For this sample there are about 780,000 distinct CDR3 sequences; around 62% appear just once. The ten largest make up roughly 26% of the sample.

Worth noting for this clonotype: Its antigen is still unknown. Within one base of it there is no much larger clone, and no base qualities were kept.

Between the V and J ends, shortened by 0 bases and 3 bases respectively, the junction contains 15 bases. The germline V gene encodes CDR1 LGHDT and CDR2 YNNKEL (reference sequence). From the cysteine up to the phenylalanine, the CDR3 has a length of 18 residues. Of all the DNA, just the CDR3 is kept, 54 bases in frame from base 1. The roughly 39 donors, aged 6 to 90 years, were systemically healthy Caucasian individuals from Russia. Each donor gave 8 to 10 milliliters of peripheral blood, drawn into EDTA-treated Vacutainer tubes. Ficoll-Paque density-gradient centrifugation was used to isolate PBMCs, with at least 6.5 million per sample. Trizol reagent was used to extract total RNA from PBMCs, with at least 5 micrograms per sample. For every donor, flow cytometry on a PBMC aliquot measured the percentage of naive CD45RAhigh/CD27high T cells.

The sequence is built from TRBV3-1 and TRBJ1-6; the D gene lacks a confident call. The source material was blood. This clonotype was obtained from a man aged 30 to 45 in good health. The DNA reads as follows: TGTGCCAGCAGCCAAGATCTGGGTCCGCTGGACTATAATTCACCCCTCCACTTT. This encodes CASSQDLGPLDYNSPLHF.